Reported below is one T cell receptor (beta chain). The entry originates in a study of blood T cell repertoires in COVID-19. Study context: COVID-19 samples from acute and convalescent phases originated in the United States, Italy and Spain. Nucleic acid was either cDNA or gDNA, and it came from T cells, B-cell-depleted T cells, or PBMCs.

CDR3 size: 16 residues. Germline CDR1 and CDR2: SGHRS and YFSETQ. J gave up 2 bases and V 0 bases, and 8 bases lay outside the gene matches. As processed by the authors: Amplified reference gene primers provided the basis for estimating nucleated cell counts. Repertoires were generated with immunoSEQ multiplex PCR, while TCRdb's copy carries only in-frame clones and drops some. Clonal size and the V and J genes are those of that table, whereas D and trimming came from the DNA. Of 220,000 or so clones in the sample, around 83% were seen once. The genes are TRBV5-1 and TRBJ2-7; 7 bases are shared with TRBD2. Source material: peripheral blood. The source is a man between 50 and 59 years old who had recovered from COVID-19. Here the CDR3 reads CASSLAMTSRPYEQYF. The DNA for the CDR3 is TGCGCCAGCAGCTTGGCTATGACTAGCCGACCCTACGAGCAGTACTTC.